The rows below give T cell receptor beta chains drawn from one sample of a study of blood T cell repertoires in COVID-19. Sequencing was performed with immunoSEQ multiplex PCR; in TCRdb, only in-frame clones are kept and a portion is missing. Of around 230,000 clones listed, over 75% are singletons. Sequenced input: peripheral blood. These receptors all come from a middle-aged man with COVID-19, enrolled during active disease. CDR3s include the opening cysteine and the closing phenylalanine or tryptophan. The order of the fields is J gene, V gene, CDR3 protein.

J gene: TRBJ2-5; V gene: TRBV5-1; CDR3 protein: CASKLQGGEETQYF
J gene: TRBJ2-2; V gene: TRBV7-9; CDR3 protein: CASELAGTTGELFF
J gene: TRBJ1-2; V gene: TRBV27; CDR3 protein: CASSFDRVGYGYTF
J gene: TRBJ2-5; V gene: TRBV20-1; CDR3 protein: CSLGARTQYF
J gene: TRBJ2-7; V gene: TRBV4-2; CDR3 protein: CASSQVGQAYEQYF
J gene: TRBJ2-2; V gene: TRBV2; CDR3 protein: CASRTSGATGELFF
J gene: TRBJ2-2; V gene: TRBV5-1; CDR3 protein: CASNPRGGTLDGELFF
J gene: TRBJ1-2; V gene: TRBV19; CDR3 protein: CASSRTGTNYGYTF
J gene: TRBJ2-7; V gene: TRBV2; CDR3 protein: CASRMEDSYEQYF
J gene: TRBJ2-2; V gene: TRBV2; CDR3 protein: CASSTGGANTGELFF
J gene: TRBJ1-3; V gene: TRBV6-5; CDR3 protein: CASTLGQGGNTIYF
J gene: TRBJ2-7; V gene: TRBV30; CDR3 protein: CAWRYPRGHEQYF
J gene: TRBJ1-5; V gene: TRBV7-9; CDR3 protein: CASSFGRGGNQPQHF
J gene: TRBJ2-7; V gene: TRBV9; CDR3 protein: CASSARQGAYEQYF
J gene: TRBJ2-7; V gene: TRBV30; CDR3 protein: CARRGGKPYEQYF
J gene: TRBJ2-1; V gene: TRBV6-2/TRBV6-3; CDR3 protein: CASSEGTSGVSSYNEQFF
J gene: TRBJ1-4; V gene: TRBV18; CDR3 protein: CASSRGERLFF
J gene: TRBJ2-1; V gene: TRBV28; CDR3 protein: CASRRPGGPTNEQFF
J gene: TRBJ2-1; V gene: TRBV30; CDR3 protein: CAWSANGGRRSEQFF
J gene: TRBJ1-4; V gene: TRBV5-1; CDR3 protein: CASSLAHSATNEKLFF
J gene: TRBJ2-1; V gene: TRBV19; CDR3 protein: CASSIARGGYNEQFF
J gene: TRBJ2-2; V gene: TRBV7-8; CDR3 protein: CASSLARGTGELFF
J gene: TRBJ2-3; V gene: TRBV2; CDR3 protein: CATKRDPSTDTQYF
J gene: TRBJ1-1; V gene: TRBV5-5; CDR3 protein: CASSRPDRANTEAFF
J gene: TRBJ2-5; V gene: TRBV4-2; CDR3 protein: CASSQDFRGTSGGFQETQYF
J gene: TRBJ2-1; V gene: TRBV5-6; CDR3 protein: CASSPPRGRQFF
J gene: TRBJ1-1; V gene: TRBV2; CDR3 protein: CASSEHHRNTEAFF
J gene: TRBJ2-3; V gene: TRBV5-8; CDR3 protein: CASSAGTTSGGSTDTQYF